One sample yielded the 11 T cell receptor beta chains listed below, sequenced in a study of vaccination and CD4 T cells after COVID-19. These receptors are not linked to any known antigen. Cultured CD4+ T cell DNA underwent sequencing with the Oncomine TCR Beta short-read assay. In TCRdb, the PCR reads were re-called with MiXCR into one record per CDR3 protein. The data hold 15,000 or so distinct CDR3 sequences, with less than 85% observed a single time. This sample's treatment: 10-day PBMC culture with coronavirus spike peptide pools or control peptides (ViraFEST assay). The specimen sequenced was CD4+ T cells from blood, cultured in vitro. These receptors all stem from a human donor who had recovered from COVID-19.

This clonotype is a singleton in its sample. The CDR3 protein is CAWKVFWGSQETQYF. Here the CDR3 DNA reads TGTGCCTGGAAGGTCTTTTGGGGCAGTCAAGAGACCCAGTACTTC. The V call is TRBV30, the J call TRBJ2-5, with D maybe TRBD1 (5 bases). Germline V gene sequence: CDR1 GTSNPN, CDR2 SVGIG (reference sequence). The germline V and J ends were trimmed by 4 bases and 2 bases, with 17 bases remaining between them. The CDR3 covers 15 residues.

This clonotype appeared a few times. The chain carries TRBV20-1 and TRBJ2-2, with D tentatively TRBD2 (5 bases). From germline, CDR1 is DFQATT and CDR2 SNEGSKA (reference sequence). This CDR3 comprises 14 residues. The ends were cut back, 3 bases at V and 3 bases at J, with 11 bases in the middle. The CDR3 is CSARVRTYTGELFF. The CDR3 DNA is TGCAGTGCTAGGGTTAGGACTTACACCGGGGAGCTGTTTTTT.

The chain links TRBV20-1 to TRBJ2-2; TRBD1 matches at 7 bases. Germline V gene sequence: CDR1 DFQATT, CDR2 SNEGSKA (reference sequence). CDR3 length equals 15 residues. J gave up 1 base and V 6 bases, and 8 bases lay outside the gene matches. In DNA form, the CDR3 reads TGCAGTGCCCCGCGCGCAGGGGGGAACACCGGGGAGCTGTTTTTT. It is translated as CSAPRAGGNTGELFF.

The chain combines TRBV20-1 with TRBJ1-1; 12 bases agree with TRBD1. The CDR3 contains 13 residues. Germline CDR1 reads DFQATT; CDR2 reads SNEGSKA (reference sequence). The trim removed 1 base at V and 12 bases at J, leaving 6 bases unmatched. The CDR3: CSARGGQGARTFF. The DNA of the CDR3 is TGCAGTGCTAGAGGGGGACAGGGGGCGCGAACTTTCTTT.

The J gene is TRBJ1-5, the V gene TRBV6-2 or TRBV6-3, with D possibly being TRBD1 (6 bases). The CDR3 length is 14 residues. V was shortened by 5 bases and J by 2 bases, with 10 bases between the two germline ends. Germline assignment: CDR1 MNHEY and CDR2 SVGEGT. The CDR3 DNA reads TGTGCCAGCAGTCTCGGGGGCGGCAATCAGCCCCAGCATTTT. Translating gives CASSLGGGNQPQHF.

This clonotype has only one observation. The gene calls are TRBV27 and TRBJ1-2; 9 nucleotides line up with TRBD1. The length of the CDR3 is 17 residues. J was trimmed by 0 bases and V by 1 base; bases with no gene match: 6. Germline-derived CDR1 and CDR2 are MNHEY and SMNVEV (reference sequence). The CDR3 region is CASSLWGQGHSNYGYTF. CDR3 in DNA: TGTGCCAGCAGTTTATGGGGACAGGGACATTCTAACTATGGCTACACCTTC.

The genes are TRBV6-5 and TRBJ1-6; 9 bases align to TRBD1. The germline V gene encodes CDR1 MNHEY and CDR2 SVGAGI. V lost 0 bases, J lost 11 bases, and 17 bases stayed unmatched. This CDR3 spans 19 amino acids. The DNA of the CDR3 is TGTGCCAGCAGTTACTCTGATGGGACAGGGAGATCCGTAAGGGCACCCCTCCACTTT. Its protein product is CASSYSDGTGRSVRAPLHF.

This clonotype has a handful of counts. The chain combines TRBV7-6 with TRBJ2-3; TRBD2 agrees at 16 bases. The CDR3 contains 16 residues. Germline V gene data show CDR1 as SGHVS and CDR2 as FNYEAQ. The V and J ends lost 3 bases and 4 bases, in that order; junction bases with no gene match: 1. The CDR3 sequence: CASSFGTSGRADTQYF. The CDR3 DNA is TGTGCCAGCAGCTTTGGGACTAGCGGGAGGGCAGATACGCAGTATTTT.

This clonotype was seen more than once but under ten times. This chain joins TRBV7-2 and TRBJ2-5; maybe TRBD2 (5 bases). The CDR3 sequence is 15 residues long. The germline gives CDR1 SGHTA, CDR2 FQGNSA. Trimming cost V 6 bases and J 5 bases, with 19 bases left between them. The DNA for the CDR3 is TGTGCCAGCAGTCTAGGGAGCGCCCATTCCGAGACCCAGTACTTC. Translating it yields CASSLGSAHSETQYF.

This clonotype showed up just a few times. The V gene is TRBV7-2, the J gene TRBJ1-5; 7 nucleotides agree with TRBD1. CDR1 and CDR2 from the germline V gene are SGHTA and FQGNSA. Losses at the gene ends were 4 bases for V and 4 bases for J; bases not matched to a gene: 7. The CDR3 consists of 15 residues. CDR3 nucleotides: TGTGCCAGCAGCTCCTCGGTGACAGGGAATCAGCCCCAGCATTTT. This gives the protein CASSSSVTGNQPQHF.

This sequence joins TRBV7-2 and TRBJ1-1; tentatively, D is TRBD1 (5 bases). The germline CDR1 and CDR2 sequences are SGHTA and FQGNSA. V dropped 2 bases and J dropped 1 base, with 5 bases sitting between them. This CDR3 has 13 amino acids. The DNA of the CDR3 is TGTGCCAGCAGCTTACAGGGGAACACTGAAGCTTTCTTT. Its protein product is CASSLQGNTEAFF. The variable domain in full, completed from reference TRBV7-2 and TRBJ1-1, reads GAGVSQSPSNKVTEKGKDVELRCDPISGHTALYWYRQSLGQGLEFLIYFQGNSAPDKSGLPSDRFSAERTGGSVSTLTIQRTQQEDSAVYLCASSLQGNTEAFFGQGTRLTVV.